This entry lists 17 T cell receptor beta chains sequenced from one sample in a study of T-cell memory formation after mild COVID-19. TCRdb re-called the 5' RACE reads through MiXCR, storing one row per CDR3 protein. This table holds about 470,000 distinct CDR3 sequences, 15% to 20% found once. Sequenced material: PBMCs or a T cell subset sorted from them (not recorded which). Receptors were obtained from an adult woman who had mild COVID-19 (a few samples of this study predate the infection). Cell type and time point are not known.

This clonotype occurred a few times. This chain connects TRBV6-6 to TRBJ2-7; D perhaps matches TRBD2 (6 bases). The CDR3 spans 14 residues. Between the trimmed V and J ends, which lost 4 bases and 0 bases, there was a span of 10 bases. CDR1 and CDR2 (germline): MNHNY, SVGAGI (reference sequence). CDR3 sequence: CASSSPGGSYEQYF. The CDR3 bases are TGTGCCAGCAGTTCCCCCGGGGGCTCCTACGAGCAGTACTTC.

Comments on this clonotype: The junction does not match germline at one end; this may be a read error. The genes are TRBV5-6 and TRBJ1-2, with D maybe TRBD1 (5 bases). CDR3 length equals 13 residues. Looked up from germline, CDR1 is SGHDT and CDR2 is YYEEEE. The chain's CDR3 is CARSLGVNYGYTF. The CDR3 nucleotides read TGTGCCCGCAGCTTGGGGGTGAACTATGGCTACACCTTC.

V and J are TRBV12-3 or TRBV12-4 and TRBJ1-6; 8 bases agree with TRBD1. The CDR3 consists of 14 residues. Germline trimming cut 1 base from V and 10 bases from J; bases unmatched to any gene: 3. The CDR3 spells CASSLGTGRSPLHF. The CDR3 bases are TGTGCCAGCAGTTTAGGGACAGGGAGATCACCCCTCCACTTT.

The V and J genes are TRBV12-3 or TRBV12-4 and TRBJ1-5; no reliable D call. The CDR3 has 14 residues. Trimming cost V 6 bases and J 5 bases, with 14 bases left between them. The CDR3 is CASSRRTVDQPQHF. In nucleotides, the CDR3 is TGTGCCAGCAGCCGCCGGACCGTAGATCAGCCCCAGCATTTT.

Only a few counts were recorded for this clonotype. This sequence joins TRBV9 and TRBJ2-3; a weak D match, TRBD2 (6 bases). The CDR3 spans 15 residues. Germline V lookup: CDR1 SGDLS, CDR2 YYNGEE. V was pared by 0 bases and J by 2 bases, with 10 bases between. CDR3 nucleotides: TGTGCCAGCAGCGTAGGGACTACCAACACAGATACGCAGTATTTT. Protein product: CASSVGTTNTDTQYF. Complete variable domain (other parts from reference TRBV9 and TRBJ2-3): DSGVTQTPKHLITATGQRVTLRCSPRSGDLSVYWYQQSLDQGLQFLIQYYNGEERAKGNILERFSAQQFPDLHSELNLSSLELGDSALYFCASSVGTTNTDTQYFGPGTRLTVL.

The J gene is TRBJ2-7, the V gene TRBV5-4; 10 bases line up with TRBD2. CDR3 length: 16 amino acids. Trimming took 1 base from V and 2 from J; bases not matched to a gene: 6. Germline V gene data show CDR1 as SGHNT and CDR2 as YYREEE (reference sequence). DNA for the CDR3: TGTGCCAGCAGCTTGCGTGGACTAGCGGCTCCCTACGAGCAGTACTTC. Protein product: CASSLRGLAAPYEQYF.

This clonotype was observed many times. V gene TRBV4-1 combines with J gene TRBJ2-1; 12 bases are shared with TRBD2. The CDR3 is 20 residues long. V shed 1 base and J 9 bases; nucleotides not matched to a gene: 19. Germline values: CDR1 MGHRA, CDR2 YSYEKL. CDR3 sequence reads: CASSQAPLKTSGGGMAEQFF. CDR3 DNA: TGCGCCAGCAGCCAAGCCCCCCTCAAGACTAGCGGGGGAGGTATGGCTGAGCAGTTCTTC.

V gene TRBV27 combines with J gene TRBJ2-3; the D gene is possibly TRBD2 (5 bases). Germline V lookup: CDR1 MNHEY, CDR2 SMNVEV (reference sequence). CDR3 length: 17 amino acids. Trimming stripped 5 bases from V and 3 bases from J, with 21 bases between. The CDR3 spells CASSLRLARHATDTQYF. As DNA, the CDR3 is TGTGCCAGCAGTCTACGTTTAGCGCGACACGCAACAGATACGCAGTATTTT.

The chain combines TRBV29-1 with TRBJ2-5; 10 bases match TRBD2. J gave up 5 bases and V 1 base, and 10 bases lay outside the gene matches. Germline lookup yields CDR1 SQVTM and CDR2 ANQGSEA. This CDR3 is built from 16 residues. CDR3 in amino acids: CSVEGPSGRGRETQYF. CDR3 in DNA: TGCAGCGTTGAAGGCCCTAGCGGGAGAGGTAGGGAGACCCAGTACTTC.

The table lists this clonotype with many counts. The chain uses TRBV2 and TRBJ2-7; the match to TRBD1 covers 9 bases. CDR3 length equals 16 residues. CDR1 is SNHLY, CDR2 FYNNEI, per germline. V lost 4 bases and J lost 5; bases outside the gene matches: 12. The CDR3 loop is CASSAGQGNLIHEQYF. The CDR3 DNA reads as TGTGCCAGCAGTGCGGGACAGGGCAACCTAATCCACGAGCAGTACTTC. The variable domain in full, completed from reference TRBV2 and TRBJ2-7, reads EPEVTQTPSHQVTQMGQEVILRCVPISNHLYFYWYRQILGQKVEFLVSFYNNEISEKSEIFDDQFSVERPDGSNFTLKIRSTKLEDSAMYFCASSAGQGNLIHEQYFGPGTRLTVT.

The V and J genes are TRBV20-1 and TRBJ2-1; 9 bases are shared with TRBD2. Germline lookup yields CDR1 DFQATT and CDR2 SNEGSKA (reference sequence). V trimming: 6 bases; J trimming: 10 bases; junction bases outside the gene matches: 13. CDR3 size: 14 residues. CDR3 loop: CSAALAGRWQEQFF. The CDR3 region has the DNA TGCAGTGCAGCTCTAGCGGGACGATGGCAGGAGCAGTTCTTC.

This clonotype has ten or more counts. The CDR3: CASRTDGGRVDYEQYF. CDR3 in DNA: TGTGCCAGCAGAACTGACGGGGGGCGAGTTGACTACGAGCAGTACTTC. V usage is TRBV6-6 and J usage is TRBJ2-7; a possible D gene is TRBD2 (7 bases). The germline gives CDR1 MNHNY, CDR2 SVGAGI (reference sequence). Trimming cost V 6 bases and J 3 bases, with 21 bases left between them. The CDR3 spans 16 residues.

The CDR3 nucleotides read TGCGCCAGCAGCTTAACCGTGCAGGAGAATTCACCCCTCCACTTT. It yields the protein CASSLTVQENSPLHF. The chain has TRBV5-1 and TRBJ1-6; no clear D. V lost 2 bases and J lost 7, with 13 bases in between. The germline V gene has CDR1 SGHRS and CDR2 YFSETQ. This CDR3 has 15 amino acids.

The chain combines TRBV4-1 with TRBJ1-1, with a possible D match to TRBD1 (5 bases). The V and J ends lost 2 bases and 5 bases respectively, with 18 bases between them. There are 16 residues in the CDR3. Germline CDR1 MGHRA, CDR2 YSYEKL. CDR3 amino acids: CASSQFPQRGRTEAFF. The CDR3 nucleotides read TGCGCCAGCAGCCAATTCCCCCAAAGGGGCCGGACTGAAGCTTTCTTT.

J is TRBJ2-7 and V is TRBV11-1; no clear D. V was shortened by 4 bases and J by 5 bases, with 24 bases between the two germline ends. The CDR3 runs 17 residues. Germline lookup yields CDR1 SGHAT and CDR2 FQDESV (reference sequence). CDR3 amino acids: CASSSQRFGRKENEQYF. The CDR3 coding sequence is TGTGCCAGCAGCTCTCAAAGGTTTGGCCGAAAAGAAAACGAGCAGTACTTC.

The table lists this clonotype with a few counts. The chain employs TRBV6-6 and TRBJ1-5; D is uncertain. V dropped 2 bases and J dropped 6 bases, with 8 bases sitting between them. The length of the CDR3 is 13 residues. CDR1 MNHNY and CDR2 SVGAGI come from the germline V gene (reference sequence). In DNA form, the CDR3 reads TGTGCCAGCAGTTACCAGTCCGGTCAGCCCCAGCATTTT. Protein product: CASSYQSGQPQHF.

Notes on this clonotype: This may stem from a read error, because a much larger clone lies one nucleotide away. The chain uses TRBV12-3 or TRBV12-4 and TRBJ2-5; 7 bases are shared with TRBD1. Losses at the gene ends were 0 bases for V and 3 bases for J; bases not matched to a gene: 1. CDR3 length: 14 residues. The CDR3 coding sequence is TGTGCCAGCAGTTTAGCTACAGGGGAAGAGACCCAGTACTTC. Its translation is CASSLATGEETQYF.